A selection of T cell receptor beta chains follows, all from one sample in a study of T cell repertoires in cytomegalovirus infection. TCRdb independently ran MiXCR on the reads; one entry per CDR3 protein. The sample includes around 330,000 distinct CDR3 sequences, about a sixth of them seen just once. The sample taken for sequencing was PBMCs. The source is a human donor in good health (CMV status not recorded). Some clones in this sample may be carry-over from other donors' samples. Both conserved end residues are part of each CDR3. A D gene is named only where the DNA matches it firmly. Expanded clones are given a class, and other clones once, few, many or no size at all.

d_gene	v_gene	abundance	j_gene	CDR3nt	CDR3aa
TRBD1	TRBV6-2/TRBV6-3	many	TRBJ2-5	TGTGCCAGCAGTTACTCGATCGGGACAGAGTTCGGGACCCAGTACTTC	CASSYSIGTEFGTQYF
TRBD1	TRBV28	-	TRBJ2-4	TGTGCCAGCAGCCACAGGGGGAGGAACATTCAGTACTTC	CASSHRGRNIQYF
-	TRBV7-3	few	TRBJ2-2	TGTGCCAGCACCTCGGGTGGGGTCAGGGGAACCGGGGAGCTGTTTTTT	CASTSGGVRGTGELFF
-	TRBV19	-	TRBJ2-1	TGTGCCAGTAGTATAACCGGGGGACCAGTGGGGTACAATGAGCAGTTCTTC	CASSITGGPVGYNEQFF
TRBD1	TRBV27	-	TRBJ1-2	TGTGCCAGCAGTACTCGGACAGGCTGGGGTCTTTTCGGCTATGGCTACACCTTC	CASSTRTGWGLFGYGYTF
-	TRBV7-9	many	TRBJ1-2	TGTGCCAGCAGCTTAGGAGGGATCGGCTACACCTTC	CASSLGGIGYTF
-	TRBV4-2	many	TRBJ1-5	TGTGCCAGCAGCCAAGCCCCACAGGGAAATCAGCCCCAGCATTTT	CASSQAPQGNQPQHF
-	TRBV24-1	-	TRBJ1-5	TGTGCCACCAGTGATCACGACGTGGGAGACAATCAGCCCCAGCATTTT	CATSDHDVGDNQPQHF
-	TRBV3-1	many	TRBJ2-1	TGTGCCAGCAGCCAAGCCGTGACTGAGCAGTTCTTC	CASSQAVTEQFF
-	TRBV12-3/TRBV12-4	many	TRBJ1-2	TGTGCCAGCAGTTTAGGCCGACTCTATGGCTACACCTTC	CASSLGRLYGYTF
TRBD2	TRBV7-2	many	TRBJ2-1	TGTGCCAGCAGCCCGACGCTCCTAGCGGGGGTGAACAATGAGCAGTTCTTC	CASSPTLLAGVNNEQFF
-	TRBV12-3/TRBV12-4	few	TRBJ1-2	TGTGCCAGCAGTTTAATCGGGGCTGGCTACACCTTC	CASSLIGAGYTF
-	TRBV4-1	-	TRBJ2-7	TGCGCCAGCAGCCAACTGACCTCCTACGAGCAGTACTTC	CASSQLTSYEQYF
-	TRBV23-1	few	TRBJ2-7	TGCGCCAGCAGTCAACCACCCTTCAGTAAGGGTTACGAGCAGTACTTC	CASSQPPFSKGYEQYF
-	TRBV2	-	TRBJ1-2	TGTGCCAGCAGCCTCAACGGTCCGAACTATGGCTACACCTTC	CASSLNGPNYGYTF
-	TRBV12-3/TRBV12-4	many	TRBJ2-2	TGTGCCAGCAGCTTACGACAGACCGCCGGGGAGCTGTTTTTT	CASSLRQTAGELFF
-	TRBV12-3/TRBV12-4	-	TRBJ2-3	TGTGCCAGCAGTTTGGTTGAGCCAGGGACGCAGTATTTT	CASSLVEPGTQYF
-	TRBV6-5	-	TRBJ1-4	TGTGCCAGCAGTTATGGGGGAAGAAGGGAAAAACTGTTTTTT	CASSYGGRREKLFF
-	TRBV7-2	many	TRBJ2-1	TGTGCCAGCAGCTCCGCCGGGAACTACAATGAGCAGTTCTTC	CASSSAGNYNEQFF
-	TRBV20-1	few	TRBJ1-5	TGCAGTGCTAGCCAGAGACAGTCCCATAGCAATCAGCCCCAGCATTTT	CSASQRQSHSNQPQHF
-	TRBV7-8	many	TRBJ2-7	TGTGCCAGCAGCTTAGCTGGTAGCGTAAGCTCCTACGAGCAGTACTTC	CASSLAGSVSSYEQYF
-	TRBV6-5	few	TRBJ2-1	TGTGCCAGCAGTTACTCCTACTACAAGGGCGATGAGCAGTTCTTC	CASSYSYYKGDEQFF
-	TRBV7-6	many	TRBJ2-7	TGTGCCAGCAGCTTAGAACGGAGCGTCACCTACGAGCAGTACTTC	CASSLERSVTYEQYF
-	TRBV4-1	-	TRBJ2-2	TGCGCCAGCAGCCACCAAGACGATGGAATCGGCACCGGGGAGCTGTTTTTT	CASSHQDDGIGTGELFF
-	TRBV7-9	few	TRBJ2-7	TGTGCCAGCAGCTTAGAGGTTACCCTGGGGGAGCAGTACTTC	CASSLEVTLGEQYF
-	TRBV4-1	many	TRBJ1-5	TGCGCCAGCAGCCCCGTAGGGGGCAATCAGCCCCAGCATTTT	CASSPVGGNQPQHF
-	TRBV28	-	TRBJ2-7	TGTGCCAGCAGTTTACAGTCAGCTATAGGGCGAGGGGAGCAGTACTTC	CASSLQSAIGRGEQYF
TRBD2	TRBV28	many	TRBJ2-3	TGTGCCAGCAGTTCGTCTAGCGGGGGGGCAGATACGCAGTATTTT	CASSSSSGGADTQYF
-	TRBV6-2/TRBV6-3	few	TRBJ2-3	TGTGCCAGCAGTTACTCTCCGGGGGACACTCATACGCAGTATTTT	CASSYSPGDTHTQYF
-	TRBV20-1	-	TRBJ1-1	TGCAGTGCTCCCGAGGGCAGAGACACTGAAGCTTTCTTT	CSAPEGRDTEAFF
-	TRBV7-2	many	TRBJ2-6	TGTGCCAGCAGCCTCCCTGGTGGGGCCAACGTCCTGACTTTC	CASSLPGGANVLTF
-	TRBV5-6	few	TRBJ2-1	TGTGCCAGCAGCTTGTACGGCAGCCAGACCTACAATGAGCAGTTCTTC	CASSLYGSQTYNEQFF
-	TRBV7-2	many	TRBJ2-7	TGTGCCAGCAGCTTAGGGGGGTCACGAACCTACGAGCAGTACTTC	CASSLGGSRTYEQYF
TRBD1	TRBV27	few	TRBJ2-7	TGTGCCAGCAGTTTATACATGGGGGGGACAGGGTACGAGCAGTACTTC	CASSLYMGGTGYEQYF
-	TRBV20-1	few	TRBJ2-7	TGCAGTGCTAGACGGGCCGGAGAGGGCTACGAGCAGTACTTC	CSARRAGEGYEQYF
TRBD2	TRBV20-1	-	TRBJ2-3	TGCAGTGCTAGTGGGCGGCGGGGGGGCCGCACAGATACGCAGTATTTT	CSASGRRGGRTDTQYF
TRBD1	TRBV6-1	-	TRBJ2-2	TGTGCCAGCAGCCACACAGGGGCCGGCACCGGGGAGCTGTTTTTT	CASSHTGAGTGELFF
-	TRBV12-3/TRBV12-4	few	TRBJ2-3	TGTGCCAGCAGTTTCGCGGGATACACAGATACGCAGTATTTT	CASSFAGYTDTQYF
-	TRBV7-2	many	TRBJ2-7	TGTGCCAGCAGCTTAGAGGTGACAGGAGGGGTGGTAGGGGAGTACGAGCAGTACTTC	CASSLEVTGGVVGEYEQYF
-	TRBV2	many	TRBJ2-5	TGTGCCAGCAGTGGACAATACCAAGAGACCCAGTACTTC	CASSGQYQETQYF